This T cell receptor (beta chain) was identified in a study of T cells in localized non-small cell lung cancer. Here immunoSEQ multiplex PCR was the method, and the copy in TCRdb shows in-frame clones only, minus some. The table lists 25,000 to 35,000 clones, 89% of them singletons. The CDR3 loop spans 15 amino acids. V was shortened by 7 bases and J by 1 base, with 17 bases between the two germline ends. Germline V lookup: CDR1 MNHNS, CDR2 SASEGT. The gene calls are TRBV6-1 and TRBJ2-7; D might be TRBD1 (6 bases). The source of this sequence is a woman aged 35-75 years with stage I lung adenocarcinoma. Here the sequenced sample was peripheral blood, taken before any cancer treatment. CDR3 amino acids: CASISTGVQSYEQYF. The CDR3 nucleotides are TGTGCCAGCATTTCGACAGGAGTTCAATCCTACGAGCAGTACTTC.